The clone carrying this T cell receptor beta chain has only a few counts. No antigen is known for it. This entry is derived from a study of cytomegalovirus exposure and HLA in healthy donors. With 60 Vbeta and 13 Jbeta primers, the PCR was carried out. In the original workflow: An analysis that came later counted roughly 87 million unique TCR beta chains, about 10 million shared. TCRdb's table, derived via immunoSEQ multiplex PCR, lists solely in-frame clones and lacks some. V and J calls and clone size come straight from that table; D and trimming were deduced from the DNA. The data hold about 65,000 clones, with around 62% observed a single time. Germline V gene data show CDR1 as PRHDT and CDR2 as FYEKMQ (reference sequence). Trimming took 7 bases from V and 6 from J, leaving 16 bases between them. The CDR3 is 14 residues long. Study-level results: Based on reports, TCR beta sequences accurately predicted HLA-A and HLA-B alleles for most subjects. Most TCR sequences were seen very rarely across donors, but some public TCRs occurred in many.

This TCR was sampled from a man aged 25-40 years in good health and CMV-seronegative. Input material: PBMCs. The chain is built from TRBV13 and TRBJ2-4; D unresolved. The CDR3 is CASTPPRDTNIQYF. CDR3 in DNA: TGTGCCAGCACCCCTCCACGAGACACAAACATTCAGTACTTC.